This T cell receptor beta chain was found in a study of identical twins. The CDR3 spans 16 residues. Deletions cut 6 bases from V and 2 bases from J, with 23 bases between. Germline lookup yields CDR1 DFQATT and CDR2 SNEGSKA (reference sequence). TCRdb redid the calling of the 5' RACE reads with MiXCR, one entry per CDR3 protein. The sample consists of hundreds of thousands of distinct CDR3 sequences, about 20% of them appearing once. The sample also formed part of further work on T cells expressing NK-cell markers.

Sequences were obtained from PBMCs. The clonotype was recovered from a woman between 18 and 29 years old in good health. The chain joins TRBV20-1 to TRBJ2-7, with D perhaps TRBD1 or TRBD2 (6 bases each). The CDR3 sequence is CSARPGISGEAYEQYF. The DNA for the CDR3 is TGCAGTGCGCGGCCCGGAATTTCAGGGGAGGCCTACGAGCAGTACTTC.